The entry that follows covers one T cell receptor beta chain sequence. The target antigen is unknown. The length of the CDR3 is 15 residues. Germline V gives CDR1 SGHRS, CDR2 YFSETQ. Trimming cost V 0 bases and J 6 bases, with 13 bases left between them. The study ran its PCR with 60 Vbeta and 13 Jbeta primers. The protocol was immunoSEQ multiplex PCR, while the TCRdb copy is restricted to in-frame clones and leaves out a portion. The sample records around 100,000 clones, approximately 73% being singletons. This sample was included in a study of cytomegalovirus exposure and HLA in healthy donors. Whole-study findings and limits: Reportedly, fewer N-insertions than the approximately 700-donor mean appeared in an Asian-associated ancestry cluster in a later analysis. Reports credit the classifier with highly specific, highly sensitive diagnosis of cytomegalovirus status.

Specimen: PBMCs. The chain carries TRBV5-1 and TRBJ2-1; possible D gene TRBD2, 6 bases. This sequence originates from a woman in her fifties or sixties in good health and CMV-seropositive. The CDR3 reads CASSLAVGGLNEQFF. The CDR3 bases are TGCGCCAGCAGCTTGGCCGTCGGAGGGCTCAATGAGCAGTTCTTC.